The clone carrying this TCR beta chain was recorded many times. As yet, its antigen is unknown. Thyroid surgery was performed in patients who had received no treatment beforehand. Per the original data handling: Differences in CDR3 between clinicopathological groups were drawn on to build a classifier intended to discriminate distant-metastatic papillary thyroid cancer patients. TCRdb reprocessed the PCR reads using MiXCR. The V and J calls, along with clone size, are taken from TCRdb and not from the paper's own processing. The sample holds about 92,000 clones, around 14% seen once. The germline V gene encodes CDR1 SEHNR and CDR2 FQNEAQ (reference sequence). The CDR3 spans 15 residues. V lost 3 bases to trimming and J lost 0 bases, with 6 bases between them. The record originates from a study of metastatic and nonmetastatic thyroid tumors. The wider study: The study looked at repertoires side by side in blood and in tumor or nodule tissue from malignant and benign thyroid patients.

General study findings and limits: According to reports, the diversity of TCR beta was significantly higher in malignant thyroid tumors than in benign nodules, and this held in both blood and tumor samples.

The rearrangement uses TRBV7-9 and TRBJ2-6; D remains unclear. This receptor was obtained from a female donor with papillary thyroid cancer or a benign thyroid nodule (not recorded which). Some clones in this sample may be carry-over from other donors' samples. The sample consisted of blood. This CDR3 reads CASSFLISGANVLTF. Written as DNA, the CDR3 is TGTGCCAGCAGCTTCCTGATCTCTGGGGCCAACGTCCTGACTTTC.